This section outlines one TCR beta chain sequence together with its context. This sample was included in a study of blood T cell repertoires in COVID-19. About the research overall: Collection of acute and convalescent COVID-19 samples took place in the United States, Italy and Spain.

Authors' analysis steps: Amplification from reference gene primers served as the basis for estimated nucleated cell counts. Sequenced by immunoSEQ multiplex PCR; TCRdb stores in-frame clones only, minus some. For V, J and clone size, that table is used; D and trimming come from the DNA. The sample includes about 250,000 clones, around 83% of them seen just once. The sequence was collected from a man at least 80 years old with acute or convalescent COVID-19. Material for sequencing was peripheral blood.

The CDR3 loop is CASQPGQGTDTQYF. CDR3 nucleotides: TGTGCCAGCCAACCGGGACAGGGTACAGATACGCAGTATTTT. The chain links TRBV5-4 to TRBJ2-3, with TRBD1 identical over 9 bases. Per the germline V gene, CDR1 is SGHNT and CDR2 is YYREEE (reference sequence). After removal of 7 bases from V and 3 bases from J, the junction contained 6 bases not matched to a gene. The CDR3 loop spans 14 amino acids.